This entry is about one TCR beta chain. The target antigen is unknown. The repertoire was sequenced with immunoSEQ multiplex PCR; TCRdb's copy has only in-frame clones and lacks some. Here the sample spans hundreds of thousands of clones, about 92% being singletons. This CDR3 comprises 16 residues. Germline values: CDR1 SGHRS, CDR2 YFSETQ. V lost 4 bases to trimming and J lost 6 bases, with 22 bases between them. This sample is drawn from a study of Ad26.COV2.S vaccination and SARS-CoV-2 variants. The treatment was: roughly 18 received Ad26.COV2.S at low or high dose, single or two shots; about 5 received placebo; per-sample allocation not given. The samples were gathered on day 63 after the first injection of vaccine or placebo. Whoever gave the sample was an adult aged 18-55 years in Boston. This vaccine is an Ad26 vector that expresses the Wuhan-strain SARS-CoV-2 spike. Findings and caveats of the study: With respect to non-spike TCR breadth, vaccine and placebo recipients were similar. The breadth of spike-specific CD8+ and CD4+ T cell responses after vaccination was reportedly substantial.

This receptor was identified in a person between 18 and 65 years old who received the Ad26.COV2.S COVID-19 vaccine or a placebo. The sequenced sample was peripheral blood, obtained in a trial of Ad26.COV2.S vaccine versus placebo. The J gene is TRBJ1-2, the V gene TRBV5-1; a possible D gene is TRBD1 (5 bases). This chain's CDR3 is CASSRESGPWGDGYTF. CDR3 nucleotides: TGCGCCAGCAGCCGCGAGAGCGGACCCTGGGGGGATGGCTACACCTTC.